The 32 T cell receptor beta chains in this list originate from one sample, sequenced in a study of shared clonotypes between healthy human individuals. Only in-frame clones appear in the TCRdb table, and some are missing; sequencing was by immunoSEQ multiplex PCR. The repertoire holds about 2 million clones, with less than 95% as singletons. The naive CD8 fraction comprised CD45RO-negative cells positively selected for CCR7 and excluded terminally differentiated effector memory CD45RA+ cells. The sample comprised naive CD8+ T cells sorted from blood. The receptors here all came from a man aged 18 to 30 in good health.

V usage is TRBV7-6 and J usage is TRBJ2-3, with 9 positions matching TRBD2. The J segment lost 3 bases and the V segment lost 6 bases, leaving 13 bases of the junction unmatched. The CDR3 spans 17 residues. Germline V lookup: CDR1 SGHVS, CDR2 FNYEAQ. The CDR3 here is CASSWDVSGSRTDTQYF. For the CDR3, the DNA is TGTGCCAGCAGTTGGGATGTTAGCGGGAGTAGAACAGATACGCAGTATTTT.

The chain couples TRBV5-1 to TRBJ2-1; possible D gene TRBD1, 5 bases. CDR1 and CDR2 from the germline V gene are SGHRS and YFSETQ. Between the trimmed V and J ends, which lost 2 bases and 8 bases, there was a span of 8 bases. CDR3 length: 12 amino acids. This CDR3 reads CASSFWGDEQFF. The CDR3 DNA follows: TGCGCCAGCAGCTTCTGGGGCGATGAGCAGTTCTTC.

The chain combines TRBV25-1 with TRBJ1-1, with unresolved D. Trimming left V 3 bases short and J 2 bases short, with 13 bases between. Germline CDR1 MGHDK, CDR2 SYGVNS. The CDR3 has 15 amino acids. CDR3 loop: CASSEAGVGNTEAFF. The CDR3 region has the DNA TGTGCCAGCAGTGAGGCTGGGGTGGGAAACACTGAAGCTTTCTTT.

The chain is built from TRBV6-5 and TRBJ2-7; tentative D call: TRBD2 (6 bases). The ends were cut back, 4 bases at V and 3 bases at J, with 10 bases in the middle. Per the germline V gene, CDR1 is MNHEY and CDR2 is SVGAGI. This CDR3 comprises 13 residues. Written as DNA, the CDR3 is TGTGCCAGCAGTTCGGGACTCTACTACGAGCAGTACTTC. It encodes CASSSGLYYEQYF.

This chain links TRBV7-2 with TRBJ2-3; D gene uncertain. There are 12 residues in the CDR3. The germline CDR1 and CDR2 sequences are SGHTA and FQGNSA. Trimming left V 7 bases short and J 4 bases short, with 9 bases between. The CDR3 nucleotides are TGTGCCAGCACCGCCCCCCCAGATACGCAGTATTTT. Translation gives CASTAPPDTQYF.

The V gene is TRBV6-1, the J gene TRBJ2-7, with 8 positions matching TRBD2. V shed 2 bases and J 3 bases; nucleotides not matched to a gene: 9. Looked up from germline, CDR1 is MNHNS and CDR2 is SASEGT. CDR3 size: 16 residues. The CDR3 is CASSEWGTRVGYEQYF. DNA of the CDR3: TGTGCCAGCAGTGAATGGGGGACTAGGGTCGGCTACGAGCAGTACTTC.

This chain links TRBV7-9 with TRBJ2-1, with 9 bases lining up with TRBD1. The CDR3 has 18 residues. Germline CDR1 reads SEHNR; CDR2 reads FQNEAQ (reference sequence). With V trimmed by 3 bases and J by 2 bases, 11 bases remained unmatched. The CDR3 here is CASSLLPGQGFTYNEQFF. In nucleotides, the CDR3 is TGTGCCAGCAGCTTGCTTCCGGGACAGGGTTTCACCTACAATGAGCAGTTCTTC.

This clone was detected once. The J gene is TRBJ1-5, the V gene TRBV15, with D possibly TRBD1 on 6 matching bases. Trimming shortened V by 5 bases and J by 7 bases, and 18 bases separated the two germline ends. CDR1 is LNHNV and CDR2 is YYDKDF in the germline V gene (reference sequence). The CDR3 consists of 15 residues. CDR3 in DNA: TGTGCCACCAGCCCTACGGGGGGCCTCGGACAGCCCCAGCATTTT. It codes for CATSPTGGLGQPQHF.

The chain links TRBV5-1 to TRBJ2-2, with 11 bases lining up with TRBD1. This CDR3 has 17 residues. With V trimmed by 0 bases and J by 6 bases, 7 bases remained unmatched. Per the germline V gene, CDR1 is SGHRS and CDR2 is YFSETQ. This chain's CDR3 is CASSLEDRGPPPGELFF. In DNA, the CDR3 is TGCGCCAGCAGCTTGGAGGACAGGGGGCCCCCCCCCGGGGAGCTGTTTTTT.

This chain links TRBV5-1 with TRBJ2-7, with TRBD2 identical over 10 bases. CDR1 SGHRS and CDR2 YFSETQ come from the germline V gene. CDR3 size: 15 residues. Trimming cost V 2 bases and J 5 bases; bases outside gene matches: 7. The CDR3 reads CASSFGGTSADEQYF. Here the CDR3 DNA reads TGCGCCAGCAGCTTCGGAGGGACTAGCGCAGACGAGCAGTACTTC.

CDR3 amino acids: CASSPVLGTGETEAFF. The CDR3 coding sequence is TGTGCCAGCAGCCCCGTTTTAGGGACAGGGGAGACTGAAGCTTTCTTT. The chain recombines TRBV7-9 with TRBJ1-1; the match to TRBD1 covers 10 bases. Losses at the gene ends were 5 bases for V and 5 bases for J; bases not matched to a gene: 11. Germline loops: CDR1 SEHNR, CDR2 FQNEAQ (reference sequence). CDR3 length: 16 residues.

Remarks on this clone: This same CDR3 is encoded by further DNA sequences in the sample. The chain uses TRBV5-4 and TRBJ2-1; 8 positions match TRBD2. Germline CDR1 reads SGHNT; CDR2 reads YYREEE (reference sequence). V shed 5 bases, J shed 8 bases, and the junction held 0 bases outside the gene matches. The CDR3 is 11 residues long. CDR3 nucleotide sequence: TGTGCCAGCAGTAGCGGGGATGAGCAGTTCTTC. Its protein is CASSSGDEQFF.

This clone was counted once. DNA for the CDR3: TGTGCCTGGAGTTCCGCGGGGATGATCCCAGATACGCAGTATTTT. This sequence encodes CAWSSAGMIPDTQYF. The V gene is TRBV30, the J gene TRBJ2-3; D is possibly TRBD2 (6 bases). Trimming pared 2 bases from V and 4 bases from J, leaving 16 bases between. CDR3 length: 15 amino acids. The germline V gene encodes CDR1 GTSNPN and CDR2 SVGIG (reference sequence).

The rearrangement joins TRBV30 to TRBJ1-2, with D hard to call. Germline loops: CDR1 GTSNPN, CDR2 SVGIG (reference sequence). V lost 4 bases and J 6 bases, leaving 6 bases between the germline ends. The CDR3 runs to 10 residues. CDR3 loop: CAWKGHGYTF. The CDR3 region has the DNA TGTGCCTGGAAGGGCCATGGCTACACCTTC.

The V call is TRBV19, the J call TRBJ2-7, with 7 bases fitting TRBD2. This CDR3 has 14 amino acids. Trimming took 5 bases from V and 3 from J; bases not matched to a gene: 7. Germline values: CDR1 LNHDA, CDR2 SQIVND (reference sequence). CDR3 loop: CASSFSPGGYEQYF. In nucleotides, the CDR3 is TGTGCCAGTAGTTTCTCTCCGGGGGGCTACGAGCAGTACTTC.

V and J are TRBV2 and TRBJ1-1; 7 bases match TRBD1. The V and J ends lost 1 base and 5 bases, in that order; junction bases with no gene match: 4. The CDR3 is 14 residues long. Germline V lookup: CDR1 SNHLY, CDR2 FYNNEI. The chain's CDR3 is CASSEVTGRTEAFF. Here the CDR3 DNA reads TGTGCCAGCAGTGAAGTGACAGGGAGGACTGAAGCTTTCTTT.

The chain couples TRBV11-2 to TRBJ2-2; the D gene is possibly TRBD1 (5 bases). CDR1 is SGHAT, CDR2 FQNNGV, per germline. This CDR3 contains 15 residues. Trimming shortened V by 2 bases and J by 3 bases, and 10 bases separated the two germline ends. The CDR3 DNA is TGTGCCAGCAGCTTACAGAAAGGGGACACCGGGGAGCTGTTTTTT. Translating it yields CASSLQKGDTGELFF.

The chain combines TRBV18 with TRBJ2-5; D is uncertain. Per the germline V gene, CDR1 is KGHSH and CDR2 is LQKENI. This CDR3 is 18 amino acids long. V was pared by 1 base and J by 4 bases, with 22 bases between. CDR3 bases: TGTGCCAGCTCACCACACGCCCCCCCAGAAGGCACGGTAGAGACCCAGTACTTC. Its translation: CASSPHAPPEGTVETQYF.

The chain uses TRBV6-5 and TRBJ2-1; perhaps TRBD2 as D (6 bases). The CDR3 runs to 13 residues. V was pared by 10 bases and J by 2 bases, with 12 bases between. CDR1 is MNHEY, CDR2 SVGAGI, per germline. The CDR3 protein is CATWRETYNEQFF. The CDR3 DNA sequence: TGTGCCACTTGGCGGGAAACCTACAATGAGCAGTTCTTC.

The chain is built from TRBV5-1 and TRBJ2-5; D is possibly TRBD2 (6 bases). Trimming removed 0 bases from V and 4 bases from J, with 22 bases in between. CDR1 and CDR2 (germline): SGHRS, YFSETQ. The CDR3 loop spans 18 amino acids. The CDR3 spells CASSLDGSVAEFGETQYF. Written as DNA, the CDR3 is TGCGCCAGCAGCTTGGACGGGTCGGTAGCGGAGTTCGGAGAGACCCAGTACTTC.

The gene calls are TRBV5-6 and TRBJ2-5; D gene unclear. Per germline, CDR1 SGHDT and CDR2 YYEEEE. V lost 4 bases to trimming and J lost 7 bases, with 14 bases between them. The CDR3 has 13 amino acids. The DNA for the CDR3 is TGTGCCAGCAGCGGGTACTACGACGGGACCCAGTACTTC. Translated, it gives CASSGYYDGTQYF. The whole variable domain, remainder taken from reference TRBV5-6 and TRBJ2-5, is DAGVTQSPTHLIKTRGQQVTLRCSPKSGHDTVSWYQQALGQGPQFIFQYYEEEERQRGNFPDRFSGHQFPNYSSELNVNALLLGDSALYLCASSGYYDGTQYFGPGTRLLVL.

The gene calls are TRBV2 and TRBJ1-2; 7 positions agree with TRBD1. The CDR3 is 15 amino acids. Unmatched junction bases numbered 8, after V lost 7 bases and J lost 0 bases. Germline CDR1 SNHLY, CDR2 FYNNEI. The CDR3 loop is CASTLSGTANYGYTF. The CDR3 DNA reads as TGTGCCAGCACCCTGTCCGGGACAGCTAACTATGGCTACACCTTC.

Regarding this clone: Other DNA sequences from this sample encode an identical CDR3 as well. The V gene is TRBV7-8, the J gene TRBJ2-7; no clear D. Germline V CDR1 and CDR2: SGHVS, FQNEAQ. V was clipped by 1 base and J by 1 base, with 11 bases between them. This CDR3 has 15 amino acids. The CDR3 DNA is TGTGCCAGCAGCTTAGAGCCAGGCCTTTCCTACGAGCAGTACTTC. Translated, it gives CASSLEPGLSYEQYF.

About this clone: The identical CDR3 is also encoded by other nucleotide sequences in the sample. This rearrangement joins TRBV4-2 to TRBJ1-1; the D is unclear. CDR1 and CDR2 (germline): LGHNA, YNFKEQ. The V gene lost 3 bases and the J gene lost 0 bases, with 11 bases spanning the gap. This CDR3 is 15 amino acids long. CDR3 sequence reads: CASSHPEGLNTEAFF. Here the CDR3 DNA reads TGTGCCAGCAGCCACCCGGAAGGCTTGAACACTGAAGCTTTCTTT.

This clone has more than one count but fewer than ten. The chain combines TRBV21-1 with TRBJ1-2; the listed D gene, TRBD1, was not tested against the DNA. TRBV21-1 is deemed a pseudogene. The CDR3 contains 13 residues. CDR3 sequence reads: CASRKTGVDGYTF. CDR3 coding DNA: TGTGCCAGCAGAAAGACAGGGGTCGATGGCTACACCTTC.

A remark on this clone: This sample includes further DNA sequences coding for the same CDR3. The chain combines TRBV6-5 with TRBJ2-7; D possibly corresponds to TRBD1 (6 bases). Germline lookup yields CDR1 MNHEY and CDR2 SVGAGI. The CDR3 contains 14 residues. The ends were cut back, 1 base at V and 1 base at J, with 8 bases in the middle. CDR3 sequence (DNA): TGTGCCAGCAGTTACTTCAGGGGATCCTACGAGCAGTACTTC. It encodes CASSYFRGSYEQYF.

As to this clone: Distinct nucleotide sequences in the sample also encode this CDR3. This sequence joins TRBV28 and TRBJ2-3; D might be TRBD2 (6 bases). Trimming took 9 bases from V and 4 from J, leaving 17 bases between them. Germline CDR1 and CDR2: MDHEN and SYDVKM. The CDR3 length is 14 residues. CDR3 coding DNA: TGTGCCAGTTCCTATCGGGGGTTAGCAGATACGCAGTATTTT. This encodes CASSYRGLADTQYF.

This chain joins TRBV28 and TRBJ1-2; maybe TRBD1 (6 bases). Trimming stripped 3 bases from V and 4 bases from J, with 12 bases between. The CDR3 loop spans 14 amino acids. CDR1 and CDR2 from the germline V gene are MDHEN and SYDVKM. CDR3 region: CASSFPGQIYGYTF. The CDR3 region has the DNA TGTGCCAGCAGTTTCCCCGGACAGATCTATGGCTACACCTTC.

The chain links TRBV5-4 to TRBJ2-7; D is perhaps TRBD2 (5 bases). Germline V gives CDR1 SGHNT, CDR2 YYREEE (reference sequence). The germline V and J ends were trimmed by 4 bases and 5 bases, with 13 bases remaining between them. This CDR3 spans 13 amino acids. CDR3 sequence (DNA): TGTGCCAGCAGCGAGCGGATCCGGGACGAGCAGTACTTC. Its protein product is CASSERIRDEQYF. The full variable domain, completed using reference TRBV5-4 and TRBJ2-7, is ETGVTQSPTHLIKTRGQQVTLRCSSQSGHNTVSWYQQALGQGPQFIFQYYREEENGRGNFPPRFSGLQFPNYSSELNVNALELDDSALYLCASSERIRDEQYFGPGTRLTVT.

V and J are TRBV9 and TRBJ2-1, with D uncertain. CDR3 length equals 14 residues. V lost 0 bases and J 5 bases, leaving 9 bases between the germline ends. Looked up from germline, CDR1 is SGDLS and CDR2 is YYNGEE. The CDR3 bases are TGTGCCAGCAGCGTAGCCCTACCAAACAATGAGCAGTTCTTC. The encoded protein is CASSVALPNNEQFF.

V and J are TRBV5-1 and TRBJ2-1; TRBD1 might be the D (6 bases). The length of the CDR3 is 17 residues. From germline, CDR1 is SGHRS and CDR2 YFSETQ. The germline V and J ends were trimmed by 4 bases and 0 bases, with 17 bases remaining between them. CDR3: CASSEDSTLSSYNEQFF. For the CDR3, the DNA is TGCGCCAGCAGCGAGGACAGCACACTCAGCTCCTACAATGAGCAGTTCTTC.

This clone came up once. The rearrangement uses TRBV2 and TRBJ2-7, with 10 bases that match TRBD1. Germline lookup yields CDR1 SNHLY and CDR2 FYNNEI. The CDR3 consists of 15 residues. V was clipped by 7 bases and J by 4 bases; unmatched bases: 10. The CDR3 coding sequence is TGTGCCAGCATCACCGGGACAGGGGACCATTACGAGCAGTACTTC. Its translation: CASITGTGDHYEQYF.